The 25 T cell receptor beta chains presented below share a single source sample, sequenced in a study of blood T cells in healthy people across ages. A second PCR of about 7 to 12 cycles used a sample-barcoded 5' primer and a J-beta primer mix. TCRdb reanalysed the 5' RACE reads using MiXCR and keeps one entry per CDR3 protein. The sample lists about 1,400,000 distinct CDR3 sequences; roughly 59% were seen once. The specimen sequenced was blood. These receptors originate from a man between 18 and 35 years old in good health.

This clonotype came up a few times. V usage is TRBV7-2 and J usage is TRBJ2-2; TRBD2 matches at 9 bases. V gave up 1 base and J gave up 7 bases; unmatched junction bases: 10. Germline CDR1 SGHTA, CDR2 FQGNSA. CDR3 length equals 17 residues. The CDR3 sequence: CASSLGFSGGLFGELFF. The DNA for the CDR3 is TGTGCCAGCAGCTTAGGTTTCAGCGGGGGGTTGTTCGGGGAGCTGTTTTTT. Combining the CDR3 with reference TRBV7-2 and TRBJ2-2 gives the whole variable domain GAGVSQSPSNKVTEKGKDVELRCDPISGHTALYWYRQSLGQGLEFLIYFQGNSAPDKSGLPSDRFSAERTGGSVSTLTIQRTQQEDSAVYLCASSLGFSGGLFGELFFGEGSRLTVL.

The sample holds a few counts of this clonotype. The CDR3 sequence: CASRNDHPTSWTYEQYF. The CDR3 DNA reads as TGTGCCAGCCGAAACGATCATCCTACGAGCTGGACCTACGAGCAGTACTTC. J is TRBJ2-7 and V is TRBV7-9, with D unresolved. Between the trimmed V and J ends, which lost 8 bases and 2 bases, there was a span of 25 bases. The CDR3 extends over 17 amino acids. Germline CDR1 SEHNR, CDR2 FQNEAQ (reference sequence).

The J gene is TRBJ2-7, the V gene TRBV7-9, with 8 bases matching TRBD1. V lost 5 bases and J lost 3; bases outside the gene matches: 6. CDR1 SEHNR and CDR2 FQNEAQ come from the germline V gene (reference sequence). The CDR3 runs to 14 residues. Here the CDR3 DNA reads TGTGCCAGCAGCACGGACAGGGATAACTACGAGCAGTACTTC. It specifies CASSTDRDNYEQYF. Together with reference TRBV7-9 and TRBJ2-7, the CDR3 gives the full variable domain: DTGVSQNPRHKITKRGQNVTFRCDPISEHNRLYWYRQTLGQGPEFLTYFQNEAQLEKSRLLSDRFSAERPKGSFSTLEIQRTEQGDSAMYLCASSTDRDNYEQYFGPGTRLTVT.

This CDR3 is CAIRASQGTYGYTF. The CDR3 DNA follows: TGTGCCATCAGGGCCTCACAGGGTACCTATGGCTACACCTTC. The J gene is TRBJ1-2, the V gene TRBV10-3, with D perhaps matching TRBD1 (6 bases). This CDR3 contains 14 residues. Trimming pared 6 bases from V and 4 bases from J, leaving 15 bases between. Germline values: CDR1 ENHRY, CDR2 SYGVKD.

The rearrangement uses TRBV5-8 and TRBJ1-2; D is unresolved. The length of the CDR3 is 11 residues. CDR1 is SGHTS, CDR2 YDEGEE, per germline. V was trimmed by 4 bases and J by 4 bases, leaving 5 bases between them. The CDR3 nucleotides read TGTGCCAGCAGCCCCATCTATGGCTACACCTTC. Translation gives CASSPIYGYTF.

This clonotype has more than one count but fewer than ten. This sequence joins TRBV20-1 and TRBJ2-3, with 9 bases identical to TRBD1. Per germline, CDR1 DFQATT and CDR2 SNEGSKA (reference sequence). The CDR3 has 14 residues. Trimming cost V 2 bases and J 5 bases; bases outside gene matches: 5. The CDR3 spells CSARPGTGIDTQYF. The CDR3 bases are TGCAGTGCTAGACCCGGGACAGGGATAGATACGCAGTATTTT.

The chain combines TRBV5-5 with TRBJ2-7; maybe TRBD2 (5 bases). The CDR3 is made up of 21 amino acids. Trimming took 0 bases from V and 0 from J, leaving 28 bases between them. The germline V gene encodes CDR1 SGHKS and CDR2 YYEKEE (reference sequence). The CDR3 loop reads CASSLAELSIYEPGSSYEQYF. The CDR3 bases are TGTGCCAGCAGCTTGGCTGAATTATCGATATACGAACCGGGGAGCTCCTACGAGCAGTACTTC.

This chain uses TRBV6-1 with TRBJ2-5; TRBD1 agrees at 7 bases. The better agreement between TRBJ2-7 and the DNA end casts doubt on the J call. This CDR3 comprises 16 residues. From germline, CDR1 is MNHNS and CDR2 SASEGT. The CDR3 DNA follows: TGTGCCAGCAGTGATTCCCTTAACAGGGGATCGGGCGAGCAGTACTTC. Residues: CASSDSLNRGSGEQYF.

V and J are TRBV2 and TRBJ2-1; D not resolved. In germline, CDR1 is SNHLY, CDR2 FYNNEI. V was clipped by 7 bases and J by 5 bases, with 15 bases between them. The CDR3 extends over 14 amino acids. The CDR3 nucleotides read TGTGCCAGCAATAGCCGGACCAGAAACAATGAGCAGTTCTTC. Protein: CASNSRTRNNEQFF.

This chain links TRBV30 with TRBJ2-2; D is possibly TRBD1 (5 bases). Germline V gene data show CDR1 as GTSNPN and CDR2 as SVGIG (reference sequence). V was pared by 0 bases and J by 4 bases, with 21 bases between. The CDR3 contains 18 residues. The DNA for the CDR3 is TGTGCCTGGAGTGTACGGCAGGGATCGAGGCCGAGCACCGGGGAGCTGTTTTTT. Its translation: CAWSVRQGSRPSTGELFF.

The chain links TRBV28 to TRBJ1-4, with no clear D. CDR3 size: 19 residues. V lost 6 bases and J lost 0, with 23 bases in between. The germline V gene has CDR1 MDHEN and CDR2 SYDVKM. The chain's CDR3 is CASRTSGWELPTTNEKLFF. As DNA, the CDR3 is TGTGCCAGCAGGACCTCCGGGTGGGAATTACCCACAACTAATGAAAAACTGTTTTTT.

CDR3 in amino acids: CASSVGVDRRELFF. The DNA of the CDR3 is TGTGCCAGCAGCGTGGGAGTGGACAGACGGGAGCTGTTTTTT. This sequence joins TRBV5-5 and TRBJ2-2, with a tentative D call TRBD1 (6 bases). The ends were cut back, 4 bases at V and 9 bases at J, with 16 bases in the middle. Germline lookup yields CDR1 SGHKS and CDR2 YYEKEE (reference sequence). The CDR3 is 14 amino acids.

This sequence joins TRBV4-1 and TRBJ2-3; no definite D call. The CDR3 sequence is 13 residues long. With 4 bases removed from V and 6 bases from J, the gap between germline ends came to 11 bases. CDR1 is MGHRA and CDR2 is YSYEKL in the germline V gene. CDR3 sequence (DNA): TGCGCCAGCAGCCTCCAGCTCCTGGATACGCAGTATTTT. It encodes CASSLQLLDTQYF.

This chain connects TRBV27 to TRBJ2-1, with D possibly being TRBD1 (5 bases). V lost 6 bases and J 9 bases, leaving 15 bases between the germline ends. The germline V gene encodes CDR1 MNHEY and CDR2 SMNVEV (reference sequence). The CDR3 is 13 residues long. CDR3 nucleotides: TGTGCCAGCAGCGCCTCAAGGGGCCCTGAGCAGTTCTTC. Residues: CASSASRGPEQFF.

This clonotype came up a few times. V is TRBV2 and J is TRBJ2-7; 10 nucleotides line up with TRBD1. Germline V gene sequence: CDR1 SNHLY, CDR2 FYNNEI. After removal of 10 bases from V and 8 bases from J, the junction contained 14 bases not matched to a gene. CDR3 length: 14 residues. CDR3 sequence reads: CATQTGGPEAKQYF. In DNA, the CDR3 is TGTGCCACCCAGACAGGGGGCCCTGAAGCTAAGCAGTACTTC. Filled out from reference TRBV2 and TRBJ2-7, the complete variable domain reads EPEVTQTPSHQVTQMGQEVILRCVPISNHLYFYWYRQILGQKVEFLVSFYNNEISEKSEIFDDQFSVERPDGSNFTLKIRSTKLEDSAMYFCATQTGGPEAKQYFGPGTRLTVT.

The rearrangement joins TRBV20-1 to TRBJ2-7; D uncertain. The CDR3 has 14 residues. V lost 0 bases, J lost 3 bases, and 12 bases lay in between. Germline values: CDR1 DFQATT, CDR2 SNEGSKA (reference sequence). The CDR3 is CSAREGQVSYEQYF. In DNA form, the CDR3 reads TGCAGTGCTAGAGAGGGTCAGGTCAGCTACGAGCAGTACTTC.

The rearrangement joins TRBV5-1 to TRBJ2-1, with 8 bases lining up with TRBD2. This CDR3 region has 16 residues. With V trimmed by 1 base and J by 2 bases, 5 bases remained unmatched. The V gene's germline CDR1 is SGHRS and CDR2 YFSETQ. CDR3 residues: CASSLIVAGTYNEQFF. CDR3 bases: TGCGCCAGCAGCTTGATAGTAGCGGGGACCTACAATGAGCAGTTCTTC. Together with reference TRBV5-1 and TRBJ2-1, the CDR3 gives the full variable domain: KAGVTQTPRYLIKTRGQQVTLSCSPISGHRSVSWYQQTPGQGLQFLFEYFSETQRNKGNFPGRFSGRQFSNSRSEMNVSTLELGDSALYLCASSLIVAGTYNEQFFGPGTRLTVL.

The V and J genes are TRBV7-2 and TRBJ2-7; 9 positions agree with TRBD1. CDR1 and CDR2 (germline): SGHTA, FQGNSA. There are 15 residues in the CDR3. V was clipped by 3 bases and J by 3 bases; unmatched bases: 6. CDR3 bases: TGTGCCAGCAGCTTTGCGGGACAGGGCGACTACGAGCAGTACTTC. Its translation: CASSFAGQGDYEQYF.

This clonotype was counted between two and nine times. The V call is TRBV10-3, the J call TRBJ1-2, with 11 bases identical to TRBD1. With V trimmed by 3 bases and J by 4 bases, 7 bases remained unmatched. The CDR3 loop spans 16 amino acids. Germline V CDR1 and CDR2: ENHRY, SYGVKD. The chain's CDR3 is CAISDSGTGGSYGYTF. CDR3 in DNA: TGTGCCATCAGTGACAGCGGGACAGGGGGTTCCTATGGCTACACCTTC.

This rearrangement joins TRBV7-9 to TRBJ2-7; 10 bases line up with TRBD1. The end of the DNA fits TRBJ2-5 better, so the J call may be wrong. This CDR3 has 16 amino acids. Germline V gene data show CDR1 as SEHNR and CDR2 as FQNEAQ (reference sequence). The CDR3 spells CASSPRQGASMETQYF. The CDR3 DNA follows: TGTGCCAGCAGCCCAAGACAGGGGGCGAGTATGGAGACCCAGTACTTC.

The genes are TRBV7-9 and TRBJ1-6; 7 bases are a match to TRBD1. The CDR3 is 15 amino acids. CDR1 and CDR2 from the germline V gene are SEHNR and FQNEAQ (reference sequence). V was pared by 4 bases and J by 6 bases, with 6 bases of the junction left unmatched. The chain's CDR3 is CASSSSTGFNSPLHF. The DNA of the CDR3 is TGTGCCAGCAGCTCGTCGACAGGGTTTAATTCACCCCTCCACTTT.

Concerning this clonotype itself: Sequence at one end of the junction differs from germline and may be a read error. V usage is TRBV4-3 and J usage is TRBJ2-7; D is unresolved. The CDR3 length is 16 residues. Germline values: CDR1 LGHNA, CDR2 YSLEER. CDR3 sequence reads: CASSQGIPISSYKQYF. In DNA, the CDR3 is TGCGCCAGCAGCCAAGGGATACCTATTAGCTCCTACAAGCAGTACTTC.

The chain has TRBV27 and TRBJ2-7, with D perhaps given as TRBD1 or TRBD2 (5 bases each). V was pared by 4 bases and J by 3 bases, with 22 bases between. CDR1 and CDR2 from the germline V gene are MNHEY and SMNVEV (reference sequence). This CDR3 is built from 17 residues. The CDR3: CASSSPYGGRTSYEQYF. CDR3 DNA: TGTGCCAGCAGTTCACCTTATGGCGGGCGGACAAGCTACGAGCAGTACTTC.

The chain carries TRBV12-3 or TRBV12-4 and TRBJ2-7, with 9 bases aligning to TRBD2. V was clipped by 5 bases and J by 3 bases; unmatched bases: 8. This CDR3 contains 15 residues. The CDR3 here is CASSPKAGGLYEQYF. DNA for the CDR3: TGTGCCAGCAGTCCGAAAGCGGGAGGACTCTACGAGCAGTACTTC.

The chain uses TRBV7-6 and TRBJ1-2; 7 nucleotides line up with TRBD1. The germline gives CDR1 SGHVS, CDR2 FNYEAQ. The V segment lost 4 bases and the J segment 13 bases; nucleotides outside the gene matches: 9. The CDR3 consists of 12 residues. The CDR3 coding sequence is TGTGCCAGCAGCTCAACCGACAGGGCGTCCACCTTC. Its translation is CASSSTDRASTF.